These 24 T cell receptor beta chains came from one sample sequenced in a study. A single record per CDR3 protein comes from TCRdb applying MiXCR to the 5' RACE reads. There are some 32,000 distinct CDR3 sequences in the sample; around 22% occur only once, and around 4.1% lies in the top ten. Sequencing was performed on memory CD4+ T cells sorted from blood. As to subset: memory CD4+ T cells, CD4+CD45RO+CD25-. The receptors stem from a female donor with breast cancer.

In regard to this clonotype: Since a much larger clone is just one base distant, this may be a read error. The V call is TRBV12-3 or TRBV12-4, the J call TRBJ1-4; D call uncertain. The CDR3 contains 12 residues. The CDR3 region has the DNA TGTGCCAGCAGTCCCGAACAAGAAAAACTGTTGTTT. This sequence encodes CASSPEQEKLLF.

Only a few counts were recorded for this clonotype. The V call is TRBV7-9, the J call TRBJ2-3, with unresolved D. Trimming cost V 6 bases and J 1 base, with 2 bases left between them. CDR1 SEHNR and CDR2 FQNEAQ come from the germline V gene (reference sequence). The CDR3 extends over 11 amino acids. As DNA, the CDR3 is TGTGCCAGCAGGCGCACAGATACGCAGTATTTT. Translating gives CASRRTDTQYF.

This clonotype was seen only a few times. Being one base from a much bigger clone, this may be a read error. The chain uses TRBV4-3 and TRBJ1-3; D unresolved. The CDR3 runs 15 residues. CDR1 is LGHNA and CDR2 is YSLEER in the germline V gene. This CDR3 is CASSHLGYSENTIYF. As DNA, the CDR3 is TGCGCCAGCAGCCATCTCGGTTACTCTGAAAACACCATATATTTT.

This chain joins TRBV28 and TRBJ2-7; D is possibly TRBD1 (6 bases). CDR3 length: 14 residues. The V end lost 5 bases, the J end lost 2 bases, and 13 bases lay between the germline ends. CDR1 and CDR2 from the germline V gene are MDHEN and SYDVKM. CDR3 protein: CASSLTGATYEQYF. DNA of the CDR3: TGTGCCAGCAGTCTGACAGGCGCTACCTACGAGCAGTACTTC.

This clonotype was detected ten times or more. This chain connects TRBV28 to TRBJ2-2, with unresolved D. Per germline, CDR1 MDHEN and CDR2 SYDVKM. V was pared by 5 bases and J by 8 bases, with 9 bases between. The length of the CDR3 is 12 residues. CDR3 loop: CASSIGPGELFF. The CDR3 DNA follows: TGTGCCAGCAGTATAGGACCGGGGGAGCTGTTTTTT.

About this clonotype: A read error is likely, as this CDR3 ends without the conserved phenylalanine or tryptophan. The genes are TRBV5-6 and TRBJ2-1; D may be TRBD1 or TRBD2 (5 bases each). The CDR3 length is 14 residues. CDR1 and CDR2 from the germline V gene are SGHDT and YYEEEE. Trimming removed 5 bases at V and 5 bases at J, with 14 bases between. CDR3 loop: CASRPWGSNNEQFL. The CDR3 DNA reads as TGTGCCAGCAGGCCCTGGGGGAGTAACAATGAGCAGTTCCTC.

J is TRBJ2-1 and V is TRBV7-6; D gene ambiguous. The ends were cut back, 3 bases at V and 4 bases at J, with 19 bases in the middle. The germline V gene has CDR1 SGHVS and CDR2 FNYEAQ. The CDR3 is made up of 17 amino acids. CDR3 in amino acids: CASSFFTPETSYNEQFF. The CDR3, as DNA: TGTGCCAGCAGCTTTTTCACCCCCGAGACAAGTTACAATGAGCAGTTCTTC.

The J gene is TRBJ2-7, the V gene TRBV12-3 or TRBV12-4; 7 nucleotides line up with TRBD2. The V segment lost 6 bases and the J segment 0 bases; nucleotides outside the gene matches: 5. This CDR3 comprises 14 residues. CDR3 loop: CASSPGLGSYEQYF. CDR3 in DNA: TGTGCCAGCAGCCCCGGACTAGGCTCCTACGAGCAGTACTTC.

This clonotype showed up many times. The genes are TRBV6-2 or TRBV6-3 and TRBJ2-7; 8 bases are a match to TRBD1. The CDR3 contains 13 residues. Germline CDR1 MNHEY, CDR2 SVGEGT. V shed 5 bases and J 2 bases; nucleotides not matched to a gene: 2. The CDR3 nucleotides read TGTGCCAGCAGTCAGGGGGCCCCCTACGAGCAGTACTTC. This sequence encodes CASSQGAPYEQYF.

The V and J genes are TRBV5-5 and TRBJ1-1; 9 bases match TRBD1. Germline V lookup: CDR1 SGHKS, CDR2 YYEKEE (reference sequence). The V segment lost 0 bases and the J segment 1 base; nucleotides outside the gene matches: 1. The CDR3 loop spans 15 amino acids. The CDR3 spells CASSLEDRGNTEAFF. CDR3 coding DNA: TGTGCCAGCAGCTTGGAGGACAGGGGGAACACTGAAGCTTTCTTT. The full variable domain, completed using reference TRBV5-5 and TRBJ1-1, is DAGVTQSPTHLIKTRGQQVTLRCSPISGHKSVSWYQQVLGQGPQFIFQYYEKEERGRGNFPDRFSARQFPNYSSELNVNALLLGDSALYLCASSLEDRGNTEAFFGQGTRLTVV.

This clonotype is medium-sized by share. This chain links TRBV4-2 with TRBJ1-5; D is undetermined. The CDR3 length is 15 residues. The V and J ends lost 0 bases and 3 bases respectively, with 9 bases between them. Germline CDR1 is LGHNA and CDR2 is YNFKEQ. CDR3 DNA sequence: TGTGCCAGCAGCCAAGATTCACGGGTCAATCAGCCCCAGCATTTT. This gives the protein CASSQDSRVNQPQHF.

The rearrangement links TRBV20-1 to TRBJ2-3; no reliable D call. This CDR3 spans 13 amino acids. V gave up 7 bases and J gave up 6 bases, with 17 bases separating them. Per germline, CDR1 DFQATT and CDR2 SNEGSKA (reference sequence). In DNA, the CDR3 is TGCAGTGTTGGCGTGGGAAGTTGGGATACGCAGTATTTT. It codes for CSVGVGSWDTQYF.

This clonotype was detected many times. The genes are TRBV9 and TRBJ2-4; weak D call: TRBD1 (6 bases). The V and J ends lost 3 bases and 5 bases respectively, with 9 bases between them. The CDR3 is 13 amino acids. CDR1 is SGDLS, CDR2 YYNGEE, per germline. The CDR3 here is CASSAAGENIQYF. The CDR3 DNA is TGTGCCAGCAGCGCCGCAGGGGAAAACATTCAGTACTTC.

Ten or more counts support this clonotype. The rearrangement links TRBV7-8 to TRBJ2-5, with 7 bases aligning to TRBD2. Germline V gene data show CDR1 as SGHVS and CDR2 as FQNEAQ. CDR3 length equals 15 residues. The V gene end was trimmed by 1 base and the J gene end by 5 bases; junction bases not matched to a gene: 7. The CDR3 bases are TGTGCCAGCAGCTTAGGGGTGTGGGGAGGGGAGACCCAGTACTTC. This encodes CASSLGVWGGETQYF.

In this sample, this clonotype turned up a few times. V is TRBV9 and J is TRBJ2-6, with D perhaps matching TRBD2 (7 bases). The V gene lost 6 bases and the J gene lost 0 bases, with 13 bases spanning the gap. The CDR3 is 16 residues long. Germline CDR1 reads SGDLS; CDR2 reads YYNGEE. Here the CDR3 reads CASNGGALSGANVLTF. DNA of the CDR3: TGTGCCAGCAATGGGGGGGCTCTCTCTGGGGCCAACGTCCTGACTTTC.

This clonotype was detected ten times or more. The genes are TRBV20-1 and TRBJ1-6, with 7 bases that match TRBD1. CDR1 is DFQATT and CDR2 is SNEGSKA in the germline V gene (reference sequence). The CDR3 length is 15 residues. The junction had 13 bases not matched to a gene; V was cut back by 6 bases and J by 8 bases. DNA for the CDR3: TGCAGTGCCATACATCCGACAGGGACGGATTCACCCCTCCACTTT. Its protein is CSAIHPTGTDSPLHF.

This clonotype was seen a handful of times. At one end the junction does not follow the germline gene, possibly because of a read error. The chain employs TRBV9 and TRBJ2-2, with D perhaps TRBD1 or TRBD2 (7 bases each). CDR1 and CDR2 from the germline V gene are SGDLS and YYNGEE. The CDR3 extends over 15 amino acids. DNA for the CDR3: TGTGCCAGCAGCGTCGGGGGGACAGCCGGCGGGGAGCCGTTTTTT. Its protein is CASSVGGTAGGEPFF.

The rearrangement joins TRBV9 to TRBJ2-7, with a tentative D call TRBD1 (6 bases). CDR3 length: 14 amino acids. V lost 1 base and J 0 bases, leaving 8 bases between the germline ends. The germline CDR1 and CDR2 sequences are SGDLS and YYNGEE. The DNA for the CDR3 is TGTGCCAGCAGCGTAACAGGGAGCTCCTACGAGCAGTACTTC. Amino acids: CASSVTGSSYEQYF.

A remark on this clonotype: This may come from a read error, since a much larger clone is one base off. The chain employs TRBV6-5 and TRBJ2-5; the D gene is possibly TRBD1 (6 bases). Germline V gene data show CDR1 as MNHEY and CDR2 as SVGAGI. CDR3 length: 15 amino acids. The CDR3 sequence: CANSSTHRDQETQYF. CDR3 in DNA: TGTGCCAACAGTTCCACCCACAGGGACCAAGAGACCCAGTACTTC.

About this clonotype itself: One base away lies a much larger clone, so this may be a sequencing read error. The CDR3, as DNA: TGTGCCAGCAGCTCCAGACTGAAACCCTCGGCGAACACCGGGGAGCTGTTTTTT. Its protein is CASSSRLKPSANTGELFF. The chain has TRBV5-4 and TRBJ2-2; no clear D. CDR3 length: 18 amino acids. From germline, CDR1 is SGHNT and CDR2 YYREEE (reference sequence). Trimming removed 3 bases from V and 0 bases from J, with 18 bases in between.

The chain recombines TRBV5-4 with TRBJ1-1; 8 bases align to TRBD1. Germline V gene lookup returns CDR1 SGHNT and CDR2 YYREEE (reference sequence). V was clipped by 0 bases and J by 1 base; unmatched bases: 5. This CDR3 is built from 16 residues. Here the CDR3 reads CASSLGGTGSNTEAFF. In DNA, the CDR3 is TGTGCCAGCAGCTTGGGAGGGACAGGATCGAACACTGAAGCTTTCTTT. Combining the CDR3 with reference TRBV5-4 and TRBJ1-1 gives the whole variable domain ETGVTQSPTHLIKTRGQQVTLRCSSQSGHNTVSWYQQALGQGPQFIFQYYREEENGRGNFPPRFSGLQFPNYSSELNVNALELDDSALYLCASSLGGTGSNTEAFFGQGTRLTVV.

This clonotype was observed a handful of times. This may stem from a read error, because a much larger clone lies one nucleotide away. The chain recombines TRBV20-1 with TRBJ1-4; 7 nucleotides agree with TRBD1. J lost 5 bases, V lost 5 bases, and 11 bases had no gene match. Germline V gives CDR1 DFQATT, CDR2 SNEGSKA (reference sequence). There are 15 residues in the CDR3. CDR3 nucleotide sequence: TGCAGTGCTGGCTTTCAGACAGGGAGAAATGAAAAACTGTTTTTT. Encoded protein: CSAGFQTGRNEKLFF.

This chain uses TRBV5-1 with TRBJ2-3; 7 bases align to TRBD2. V lost 0 bases and J lost 6; bases outside the gene matches: 13. There are 17 residues in the CDR3. Germline V gives CDR1 SGHRS, CDR2 YFSETQ. The CDR3 nucleotides read TGCGCCAGCAGCTTGGATGTTGTAGCGGGCATCGTGGATACGCAGTATTTT. Translated, it gives CASSLDVVAGIVDTQYF.

This clonotype was seen a handful of times. The J gene is TRBJ2-7, the V gene TRBV27, with 9 nucleotides matching TRBD2. Trimming at V came to 3 bases and at J to 9 bases, leaving 12 bases not matched to a gene. Germline assignment: CDR1 MNHEY and CDR2 SMNVEV (reference sequence). CDR3 size: 15 residues. CDR3 loop: CASSLERGDDTGQYF. The CDR3, as DNA: TGTGCCAGCAGTTTGGAGCGGGGGGATGATACAGGGCAGTACTTC.